Listed below are T cell receptor beta chains from one sample, sequenced in a study of blood T cell repertoires in COVID-19. The assay was immunoSEQ multiplex PCR, and TCRdb's table has in-frame clones only and misses some. The sample yields 280,000 or so clones, around 85% seen once. The sample comprised peripheral blood. The source of these receptors is a woman aged 25-40 years who had recovered from COVID-19. CDR3s include the opening cysteine and the closing phenylalanine or tryptophan. D genes are given only for firm matches. Size values are once, few and many counts, or a class for expanded clones, and some rows have none.

abundance,v_gene,j_gene,d_gene,CDR3aa,CDR3nt
once,TRBV28,TRBJ2-1,TRBD2,CASSSRLAGGYNEQFF,TGTGCCAGCAGTTCGCGACTAGCGGGAGGCTACAATGAGCAGTTCTTC
-,TRBV9,TRBJ1-3,TRBD1,CASSRNTGVSGNTIYF,TGTGCCAGCTCACGTAACACAGGGGTATCTGGAAACACCATATATTTT
-,TRBV27,TRBJ1-6,TRBD1,CASSPGGSNSPLHF,TGTGCCAGCAGTCCAGGGGGCTCTAATTCACCCCTCCACTTT
-,TRBV27,TRBJ2-7,-,CASRRSITYEQYF,TGTGCCAGCAGGAGATCGATAACCTACGAGCAGTACTTC
-,TRBV18,TRBJ1-2,-,CASSPSSQGLYGYTF,TGTGCCAGCTCACCCAGTAGCCAGGGCTTATATGGCTACACCTTC
once,TRBV4-1,TRBJ1-4,-,CASSQMPGAGEKLFF,TGCGCCAGCAGCCAAATGCCAGGGGCAGGGGAAAAACTGTTTTTT
-,TRBV9,TRBJ2-7,-,CASSVAGSEQYF,TGTGCCAGCAGCGTAGCAGGCTCCGAGCAGTACTTC
-,TRBV29-1,TRBJ2-7,TRBD1,CSVVRDRAYEQYF,TGCAGCGTAGTCCGGGACAGGGCCTACGAGCAGTACTTC
few,TRBV2,TRBJ1-3,-,CASSELGNTIYF,TGTGCCAGCAGCGAGTTGGGAAACACCATATATTTT
-,TRBV4-1,TRBJ2-7,-,CASSPQGRYEQYF,TGCGCCAGCAGCCCCCAGGGGCGCTACGAGCAGTACTTC
-,TRBV19,TRBJ2-1,TRBD2,CASSIGIGTSGRVDEQFF,TGTGCCAGTAGTATAGGAATTGGGACTAGCGGGAGGGTAGATGAGCAGTTCTTC
-,TRBV3-1/TRBV3-2,TRBJ2-1,-,CASSWDTRGNEQFF,TGTGCCAGCAGCTGGGACACCAGAGGGAATGAGCAGTTCTTC
-,TRBV9,TRBJ2-5,TRBD2,CASSVMVGGPGETQYF,TGTGCCAGCAGCGTAATGGTGGGAGGGCCTGGAGAGACCCAGTACTTC
-,TRBV5-1,TRBJ1-4,-,CASSLVGIANEKLFF,TGCGCCAGCAGCTTGGTTGGGATAGCGAATGAAAAACTGTTTTTT
-,TRBV19,TRBJ1-1,-,CASSMLTSTTEAFF,TGTGCCAGTAGTATGCTCACAAGTACCACTGAAGCTTTCTTT
-,TRBV19,TRBJ2-1,TRBD2,CASTPGTSVNEQFF,TGTGCCAGTACGCCCGGGACTAGCGTAAATGAGCAGTTCTTC
few,TRBV6-5,TRBJ2-1,TRBD2,CASSRTSGSIDEQFF,TGTGCCAGCAGTAGGACTAGCGGGAGTATCGATGAGCAGTTCTTC
-,TRBV6-5,TRBJ1-1,-,CASGADMNTEAFF,TGTGCCAGCGGGGCAGACATGAACACTGAAGCTTTCTTT
-,TRBV5-4,TRBJ1-2,-,CASSLDFYGYTF,TGTGCCAGCAGCTTGGACTTCTATGGCTACACCTTC
-,TRBV3-1/TRBV3-2,TRBJ2-3,TRBD2,CASSPRTSGTHTQYF,TGTGCCAGCAGCCCTCGGACTAGCGGGACGCATACGCAGTATTTT
-,TRBV6-4,TRBJ2-1,-,CASSDGGLNNEQFF,TGTGCCAGCAGTGACGGGGGACTTAACAATGAGCAGTTCTTC
-,TRBV6-5,TRBJ2-3,-,CASRPGSTDTQYF,TGTGCCAGCAGACCGGGGAGCACAGATACGCAGTATTTT
-,TRBV10-2,TRBJ1-5,TRBD1,CASSPGTVLPQHF,TGCGCCAGCAGCCCCGGGACAGTCTTACCCCAGCATTTT
-,TRBV11-2,TRBJ2-3,-,CASSFGQPSTDTQYF,TGTGCCAGCAGCTTTGGACAGCCTAGCACAGATACGCAGTATTTT
-,TRBV7-3,TRBJ2-5,TRBD2,CASSLSGRAWETQYF,TGTGCCAGCAGCTTGAGCGGGAGGGCCTGGGAGACCCAGTACTTC
-,TRBV6-2/TRBV6-3,TRBJ2-5,-,CASSRAWGGASAETQYF,TGTGCCAGCAGCCGAGCCTGGGGGGGGGCGTCGGCCGAGACCCAGTACTTC
-,TRBV6-2/TRBV6-3,TRBJ2-7,-,CASSYPGGFEQYF,TGTGCCAGCAGTTACCCGGGGGGCTTCGAGCAGTACTTC
-,TRBV11-3,TRBJ2-1,-,CASSQDSNEQFF,TGTGCCAGCAGTCAGGACTCCAATGAGCAGTTCTTC
once,TRBV24-1,TRBJ2-5,TRBD2,CATSDTRTSGILRGTQYF,TGTGCCACCAGTGATACGCGGACTAGCGGGATCCTAAGAGGGACCCAGTACTTC
-,TRBV19,TRBJ1-2,-,CASSKLGKNYGYTF,TGTGCCAGTAGTAAGCTCGGGAAAAACTATGGCTACACCTTC
-,TRBV25-1,TRBJ2-2,-,CASSEASRNTGELFF,TGTGCCAGCAGTGAGGCTAGCCGGAACACCGGGGAGCTGTTTTTT
once,TRBV28,TRBJ1-2,TRBD1,CASRTGEGYTF,TGTGCCAGCAGGACAGGGGAAGGCTACACCTTC
-,TRBV14,TRBJ1-2,-,CASSQVGGSRYGYTF,TGTGCCAGCAGCCAAGTAGGCGGGTCTCGCTATGGCTACACCTTC
-,TRBV5-6,TRBJ2-1,TRBD1,CASSLSGGFYNEQFF,TGTGCCAGCAGCTTGTCAGGGGGATTTTACAATGAGCAGTTCTTC
few,TRBV6-2/TRBV6-3,TRBJ2-1,TRBD2,CASSYLPRSGRDAYNEQFF,TGTGCCAGCAGTTATCTCCCCCGTAGCGGGAGGGATGCTTACAATGAGCAGTTCTTC
-,TRBV12-3/TRBV12-4,TRBJ2-7,-,CASSTGAYEQYF,TGTGCCAGCAGTACGGGGGCCTACGAGCAGTACTTC
-,TRBV11-2,TRBJ2-7,-,CASTWGGGEQYF,TGTGCCAGCACCTGGGGGGGCGGCGAGCAGTACTTC
-,TRBV5-1,TRBJ1-1,-,CASSLGGTNTEAFF,TGCGCCAGCAGCTTGGGGGGGACAAACACTGAAGCTTTCTTT
-,TRBV7-2,TRBJ2-1,TRBD2,CASSSSGGRYNEQFF,TGTGCCAGCAGCTCTAGCGGGGGGCGCTACAATGAGCAGTTCTTC
-,TRBV11-3,TRBJ1-1,-,CASSLFPQGTEAFF,TGTGCCAGCAGCTTGTTTCCCCAGGGGACTGAAGCTTTCTTT
-,TRBV7-7,TRBJ1-4,TRBD1,CASSLGLGGAGEKLFF,TGTGCTAGCAGCTTAGGTCTAGGGGGCGCAGGCGAAAAACTGTTTTTT